These 30 T cell receptor beta chains came from one sample sequenced in a study of T cell responses to AZD1222 COVID-19 vaccine. Assay used: immunoSEQ multiplex PCR; TCRdb lists only in-frame clones, some missing. This sample yields about 150,000 clones, of which around 85% are seen a single time; about 5.1% belongs to the top ten. Sequences were derived from peripheral blood, sampled on day 0 of MenACWY control vaccination. All receptors come from an adult in good health.

This clone was seen once. The chain recombines TRBV6-5 with TRBJ2-2; 8 bases agree with TRBD2. The CDR3 consists of 16 residues. Unmatched junction bases numbered 5, after V lost 4 bases and J lost 1 base. Germline V gene data show CDR1 as MNHEY and CDR2 as SVGAGI. The CDR3 nucleotides are TGTGCCAGCAGTTCCCTGGCGGGAGGGAACACCGGGGAGCTGTTTTTT. Its translation: CASSSLAGGNTGELFF.

CDR3 in amino acids: CASSSSAPSYNEQFF. Here the CDR3 DNA reads TGTGCCAGCTCATCCTCGGCGCCGTCCTACAATGAGCAGTTCTTC. The chain has TRBV18 and TRBJ2-1; no definite D call. The V and J ends lost 5 bases and 1 base respectively, with 12 bases between them. The CDR3 length is 15 residues. From germline, CDR1 is KGHSH and CDR2 LQKENI. The whole variable domain, filled in from reference TRBV18 and TRBJ2-1, reads NAGVMQNPRHLVRRRGQEARLRCSPMKGHSHVYWYRQLPEEGLKFMVYLQKENIIDESGMPKERFSAEFPKEGPSILRIQQVVRGDSAAYFCASSSSAPSYNEQFFGPGTRLTVL.

The rearrangement links TRBV29-1 to TRBJ1-1, with unresolved D. Germline CDR1 SQVTM, CDR2 ANQGSEA. V was pared by 4 bases and J by 8 bases, with 8 bases between. CDR3 length equals 10 residues. As DNA, the CDR3 is TGCAGCGTTGTCGTCAGAGAAGCTTTCTTT. It encodes CSVVVREAFF.

The CDR3 reads CASTLSQGAGEKLFF. Written as DNA, the CDR3 is TGTGCCAGCACCCTATCTCAGGGGGCCGGTGAAAAACTGTTTTTT. V is TRBV28 and J is TRBJ1-4; TRBD1 matches 8 bases. This CDR3 has 15 residues. Germline CDR1 reads MDHEN; CDR2 reads SYDVKM. V dropped 7 bases and J dropped 7; count of bases not matched to a gene: 11.

The rearrangement links TRBV6-5 to TRBJ1-1; a weak D match, TRBD1 (6 bases). In germline, CDR1 is MNHEY, CDR2 SVGAGI. The V and J ends lost 4 bases and 4 bases respectively, with 19 bases between them. This CDR3 spans 16 amino acids. The CDR3 nucleotides read TGTGCCAGCAGTTCCCCAAAGGGGGTGGGTAGCACTGAAGCTTTCTTT. Protein sequence: CASSSPKGVGSTEAFF.

This rearrangement joins TRBV10-1 to TRBJ1-1; the match to TRBD1 covers 7 bases. The germline CDR1 and CDR2 sequences are WNHNN and SYGVQD (reference sequence). Trimming at V came to 9 bases and at J to 4 bases, leaving 17 bases not matched to a gene. The CDR3 extends over 16 amino acids. In DNA, the CDR3 is TGCGCCAGGAGTCAGGGGGATAGACTATCGGGCACTGAAGCTTTCTTT. Translated: CARSQGDRLSGTEAFF.

This clone was detected once. This chain connects TRBV4-2 to TRBJ1-1, with D unresolved. The length of the CDR3 is 15 residues. Germline V gene lookup returns CDR1 LGHNA and CDR2 YNFKEQ. V gave up 7 bases and J gave up 1 base, with 16 bases separating them. The CDR3: CASTERHLSNTEAFF. In nucleotides, the CDR3 is TGTGCCAGCACCGAACGACACCTCTCGAACACTGAAGCTTTCTTT.

This chain joins TRBV2 and TRBJ2-7; TRBD1 matches 10 bases. The V and J ends lost 5 bases and 3 bases, in that order; junction bases with no gene match: 7. There are 15 residues in the CDR3. Per germline, CDR1 SNHLY and CDR2 FYNNEI. CDR3 DNA sequence: TGTGCCAGCAGTCTCGGGACAGGGGATTACTACGAGCAGTACGTC. Its translation is CASSLGTGDYYEQYV.

Written as DNA, the CDR3 is TGCGCCAGCAGCTTTCAGGGTGGGAGGAACACTGAAGCTTTCTTT. It codes for CASSFQGGRNTEAFF. This chain uses TRBV5-1 with TRBJ1-1; D might be TRBD1 (5 bases). V lost 2 bases and J lost 1, with 12 bases in between. The germline V gene encodes CDR1 SGHRS and CDR2 YFSETQ. The CDR3 has 15 residues.

The chain combines TRBV19 with TRBJ2-6, with D perhaps matching TRBD1 (6 bases). The CDR3 has 18 residues. V was clipped by 3 bases and J by 2 bases, with 17 bases between them. The V gene's germline CDR1 is LNHDA and CDR2 SQIVND (reference sequence). The CDR3 protein is CASSIAAKGVAGANVLTF. Written as DNA, the CDR3 is TGTGCCAGTAGTATCGCTGCCAAGGGGGTCGCTGGGGCCAACGTCCTGACTTTC.

The chain has TRBV9 and TRBJ2-2, with D possibly being TRBD2 (5 bases). This CDR3 is 17 amino acids long. Germline V CDR1 and CDR2: SGDLS, YYNGEE. Trimming took 0 bases from V and 3 from J, leaving 15 bases between them. The CDR3 sequence: CASSVGGLLRHTGELFF. The CDR3 coding sequence is TGTGCCAGCAGCGTAGGAGGACTTTTGCGTCACACCGGGGAGCTGTTTTTT. Together with reference TRBV9 and TRBJ2-2, the CDR3 gives the full variable domain: DSGVTQTPKHLITATGQRVTLRCSPRSGDLSVYWYQQSLDQGLQFLIQYYNGEERAKGNILERFSAQQFPDLHSELNLSSLELGDSALYFCASSVGGLLRHTGELFFGEGSRLTVL.

The chain couples TRBV5-1 to TRBJ2-5; D uncertain. Per the germline V gene, CDR1 is SGHRS and CDR2 is YFSETQ. The CDR3 runs 14 residues. The V end lost 2 bases, the J end lost 5 bases, and 13 bases lay between the germline ends. The chain's CDR3 is CASSFDPNGETQYF. The CDR3 DNA is TGCGCCAGCAGCTTCGACCCCAATGGGGAGACCCAGTACTTC. Full variable domain (rest looked up from reference TRBV5-1 and TRBJ2-5): KAGVTQTPRYLIKTRGQQVTLSCSPISGHRSVSWYQQTPGQGLQFLFEYFSETQRNKGNFPGRFSGRQFSNSRSEMNVSTLELGDSALYLCASSFDPNGETQYFGPGTRLLVL.

CDR3 loop: CASSLASSGSREQFF. The CDR3 DNA sequence: TGTGCCAGCAGCTTGGCCTCGAGCGGGAGCCGTGAGCAGTTCTTC. The V and J genes are TRBV5-4 and TRBJ2-1, with TRBD2 matching 8 bases. CDR3 length: 15 amino acids. Germline V gene data show CDR1 as SGHNT and CDR2 as YYREEE (reference sequence). Germline trimming cut 0 bases from V and 9 bases from J; bases unmatched to any gene: 8.

Only one count was recorded for this clone. The chain couples TRBV9 to TRBJ2-5; D possibly corresponds to TRBD2 (6 bases). Between the trimmed V and J ends, which lost 3 bases and 5 bases, there was a span of 14 bases. The CDR3 consists of 14 residues. Looked up from germline, CDR1 is SGDLS and CDR2 is YYNGEE. CDR3 coding DNA: TGTGCCAGCAGCGAAAGACTAGTGGCGGAGACCCAGTACTTC. This sequence encodes CASSERLVAETQYF.

The chain uses TRBV28 and TRBJ1-2; 8 nucleotides match TRBD1. CDR3 length: 12 amino acids. Germline V gene sequence: CDR1 MDHEN, CDR2 SYDVKM. V gave up 5 bases and J gave up 8 bases; unmatched junction bases: 4. CDR3: CASSGQGWGYTF. The CDR3 DNA reads as TGTGCCAGCAGTGGACAGGGTTGGGGCTACACCTTC.

The V gene is TRBV19, the J gene TRBJ2-1, with D possibly being TRBD1 (6 bases). Looked up from germline, CDR1 is LNHDA and CDR2 is SQIVND (reference sequence). V lost 4 bases to trimming and J lost 4 bases, with 17 bases between them. The CDR3 contains 16 residues. The CDR3 region is CASSTQGGVTYNEQFF. For the CDR3, the DNA is TGTGCCAGTAGTACACAGGGTGGGGTTACTTACAATGAGCAGTTCTTC.

The genes are TRBV3-1 (or the pseudogene TRBV3-2) and TRBJ2-1, with D tentatively TRBD2 (8 bases). Germline values: CDR1 LGHDT, CDR2 YNNKEL (reference sequence). The CDR3 loop spans 17 amino acids. V dropped 5 bases and J dropped 6 bases, with 23 bases sitting between them. For the CDR3, the DNA is TGTGCCAGCAGCTTACGGACTAGCAGGGGGGGGGTCAATGAGCAGTTCTTC. This encodes CASSLRTSRGGVNEQFF.

This clone was picked up a small number of times. This chain uses TRBV7-2 with TRBJ2-3, with a weak D call TRBD2 (6 bases). Germline CDR1 is SGHTA and CDR2 is FQGNSA. The V end lost 5 bases, the J end lost 4 bases, and 13 bases lay between the germline ends. This CDR3 is 14 amino acids long. CDR3 protein: CASSPIGTADTQYF. CDR3 sequence (DNA): TGTGCCAGCAGCCCTATCGGGACTGCAGATACGCAGTATTTT. The full variable domain, rest sourced from reference TRBV7-2 and TRBJ2-3, is GAGVSQSPSNKVTEKGKDVELRCDPISGHTALYWYRQSLGQGLEFLIYFQGNSAPDKSGLPSDRFSAERTGGSVSTLTIQRTQQEDSAVYLCASSPIGTADTQYFGPGTRLTVL.

The V call is TRBV6-1, the J call TRBJ1-4; D possibly corresponds to TRBD1 (5 bases). Between the trimmed V and J ends, which lost 0 bases and 11 bases, there was a span of 19 bases. CDR3 size: 16 residues. Germline V gene data show CDR1 as MNHNS and CDR2 as SASEGT. The CDR3 is CASSEAVGGPLDKLFF. The CDR3 region has the DNA TGTGCCAGCAGTGAAGCGGTGGGGGGACCGTTGGATAAACTGTTTTTT.

This CDR3 reads CASREPEKLFF. DNA of the CDR3: TGTGCCAGCAGGGAGCCCGAAAAACTGTTTTTT. V usage is TRBV11-2 and J usage is TRBJ1-4, with unresolved D. The CDR3 extends over 11 amino acids. V was trimmed by 6 bases and J by 8 bases, leaving 7 bases between them. CDR1 and CDR2 (germline): SGHAT, FQNNGV.

The table lists this clone with a few counts. The rearrangement joins TRBV6-2 or TRBV6-3 to TRBJ2-5; 7 nucleotides align to TRBD2. The CDR3 is 14 residues long. Germline values: CDR1 MNHEY, CDR2 SVGEGT. J lost 4 bases, V lost 5 bases, and 7 bases had no gene match. The CDR3 nucleotides are TGTGCCAGCAGTCCCGTGATAGCGGGAGAGACCCAGTACTTC. Translating gives CASSPVIAGETQYF.

The J gene is TRBJ2-5, the V gene TRBV5-4, with 8 bases lining up with TRBD1. V dropped 4 bases and J dropped 2; count of bases not matched to a gene: 10. This CDR3 is 16 amino acids long. Germline-derived CDR1 and CDR2 are SGHNT and YYREEE (reference sequence). This CDR3 is CASSLPGTGLQETQYF. As DNA, the CDR3 is TGTGCCAGCAGCCTCCCCGGGACAGGTTTACAAGAGACCCAGTACTTC.

This clone was counted a few times. The chain links TRBV6-4 to TRBJ2-2, with D possibly TRBD2 on 5 matching bases. The CDR3 is made up of 14 amino acids. The germline V gene encodes CDR1 MRHNA and CDR2 SNTAGT. Trimming pared 0 bases from V and 5 bases from J, leaving 7 bases between. Here the CDR3 DNA reads TGTGCCAGCAGTGACTCTAGCGAGACCGGGGAGCTGTTTTTT. It encodes CASSDSSETGELFF.

This clone showed up just a few times. The chain carries TRBV11-3 and TRBJ1-1, with TRBD1 matching over 7 bases. CDR1 and CDR2 from the germline V gene are SGHNT and YENEEA. V lost 3 bases and J lost 5; bases outside the gene matches: 9. This CDR3 is 15 amino acids long. CDR3 residues: CASSFSTGEGTEAFF. The CDR3 DNA reads TGTGCCAGCAGCTTTTCAACAGGGGAAGGGACTGAAGCTTTCTTT. Together with reference TRBV11-3 and TRBJ1-1, the CDR3 gives the full variable domain: EAGVVQSPRYKIIEKKQPVAFWCNPISGHNTLYWYLQNLGQGPELLIRYENEEAVDDSQLPKDRFSAERLKGVDSTLKIQPAELGDSAVYLCASSFSTGEGTEAFFGQGTRLTVV.

This chain uses TRBV20-1 with TRBJ2-7; D gene uncertain. Germline V CDR1 and CDR2: DFQATT, SNEGSKA (reference sequence). V dropped 3 bases and J dropped 1 base, with 13 bases sitting between them. The CDR3 runs to 14 residues. The DNA of the CDR3 is TGCAGTGCTAGTGATCGTAAAGGGTCCTACGAGCAGTACTTC. This gives the protein CSASDRKGSYEQYF.

The chain links TRBV13 to TRBJ2-5, with D perhaps given as TRBD1 or TRBD2 (5 bases each). CDR3 length equals 15 residues. The germline gives CDR1 PRHDT, CDR2 FYEKMQ (reference sequence). V was clipped by 5 bases and J by 7 bases, with 20 bases between them. The DNA for the CDR3 is TGTGCCAGCAGCCAAGGAGGCCAGGGACGGTGGACCCAGTACTTC. This codes for CASSQGGQGRWTQYF.

The V gene is TRBV5-1, the J gene TRBJ2-3, with 10 bases identical to TRBD1. The CDR3 contains 17 residues. Germline V lookup: CDR1 SGHRS, CDR2 YFSETQ. Germline trimming cut 2 bases from V and 1 base from J; bases unmatched to any gene: 7. CDR3: CASSLFTGTGGTDTQYF. DNA of the CDR3: TGCGCCAGCAGCTTATTCACCGGGACAGGGGGCACAGATACGCAGTATTTT.

This chain joins TRBV2 and TRBJ2-2; D remains unclear. Trimming cost V 6 bases and J 1 base, with 9 bases left between them. Germline V CDR1 and CDR2: SNHLY, FYNNEI. This CDR3 spans 14 amino acids. The CDR3 region is CASRSKGNTGELFF. In DNA, the CDR3 is TGTGCCAGCAGGTCGAAGGGGAACACCGGGGAGCTGTTTTTT. The whole variable domain, remainder taken from reference TRBV2 and TRBJ2-2, is EPEVTQTPSHQVTQMGQEVILRCVPISNHLYFYWYRQILGQKVEFLVSFYNNEISEKSEIFDDQFSVERPDGSNFTLKIRSTKLEDSAMYFCASRSKGNTGELFFGEGSRLTVL.

The CDR3 spells CSVVGGVAGGTDTQYF. The CDR3 nucleotides are TGCAGCGTTGTGGGGGGAGTAGCGGGAGGCACAGATACGCAGTATTTT. The gene calls are TRBV29-1 and TRBJ2-3, with 9 bases matching TRBD2. This CDR3 is 16 amino acids long. With V trimmed by 4 bases and J by 1 base, 9 bases remained unmatched. Germline V lookup: CDR1 SQVTM, CDR2 ANQGSEA.

This CDR3 reads CASTQGAPNYGYTF. DNA for the CDR3: TGTGCCAGCACCCAGGGGGCTCCTAACTATGGCTACACCTTC. This chain links TRBV9 with TRBJ1-2, with 8 positions matching TRBD1. This CDR3 contains 14 residues. CDR1 and CDR2 from the germline V gene are SGDLS and YYNGEE. Trimming at V came to 6 bases and at J to 0 bases, leaving 4 bases not matched to a gene.